This paragraph covers one T cell receptor (beta chain) sequence. Its antigen is unknown. TCRdb recomputed calls from the 5' RACE reads with MiXCR, one row per CDR3 protein. The sample carries 350,000 to 450,000 distinct CDR3 sequences, about a fifth recorded once. These data are taken from a study of identical twins. Study-level findings and limits: The study drew conclusions from cross-sectional statistical analysis, not from following the same donors. Twins' surplus sharing was weaker for beta out-of-frame sequences.

V lost 11 bases, J lost 5 bases, and 8 bases stayed unmatched. The CDR3 is made up of 13 amino acids. Germline V gives CDR1 ENHRY, CDR2 SYGVKD. V usage is TRBV10-3 and J usage is TRBJ2-3, with TRBD1 matching 9 bases. Sequenced input: naive T cells sorted from blood. The TCR sequence derives from a man aged 45 to 65 in good health. The CDR3 here is CASTGTGLDTQYF. CDR3 bases: TGTGCCTCGACCGGGACAGGGCTAGATACGCAGTATTTT.